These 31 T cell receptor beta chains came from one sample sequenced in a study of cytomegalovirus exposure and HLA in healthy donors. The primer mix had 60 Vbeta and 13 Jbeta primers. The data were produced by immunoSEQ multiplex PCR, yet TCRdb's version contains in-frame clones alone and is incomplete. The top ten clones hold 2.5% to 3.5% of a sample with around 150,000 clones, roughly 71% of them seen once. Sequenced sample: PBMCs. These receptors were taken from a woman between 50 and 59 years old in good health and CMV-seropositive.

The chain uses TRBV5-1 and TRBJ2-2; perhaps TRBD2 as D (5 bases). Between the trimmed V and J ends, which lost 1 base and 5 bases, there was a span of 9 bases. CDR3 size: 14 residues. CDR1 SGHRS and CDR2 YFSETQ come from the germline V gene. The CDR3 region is CASSLYPGTGELFF. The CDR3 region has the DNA TGCGCCAGCAGCTTGTACCCGGGGACCGGGGAGCTGTTTTTT.

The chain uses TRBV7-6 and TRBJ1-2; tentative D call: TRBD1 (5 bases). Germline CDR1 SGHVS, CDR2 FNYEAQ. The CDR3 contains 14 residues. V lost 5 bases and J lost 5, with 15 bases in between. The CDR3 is CASSPTPDSYGYTF. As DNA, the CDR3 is TGTGCCAGCAGCCCGACGCCAGACAGTTATGGCTACACCTTC.

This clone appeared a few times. DNA for the CDR3: TGTGCCAAAAGCCCAGGCAGGGGGGCCCAGCCCCAGCATTTT. Protein: CAKSPGRGAQPQHF. V usage is TRBV19 and J usage is TRBJ1-5; 7 nucleotides align to TRBD1. After removal of 10 bases from V and 7 bases from J, the junction contained 13 bases not matched to a gene. This CDR3 contains 14 residues. The V gene's germline CDR1 is LNHDA and CDR2 SQIVND (reference sequence).

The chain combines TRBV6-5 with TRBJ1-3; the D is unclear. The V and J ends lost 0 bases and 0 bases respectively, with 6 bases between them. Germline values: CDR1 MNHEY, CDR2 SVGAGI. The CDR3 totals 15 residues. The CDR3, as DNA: TGTGCCAGCAGTTACTCTCCCAACTCTGGAAACACCATATATTTT. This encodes CASSYSPNSGNTIYF.

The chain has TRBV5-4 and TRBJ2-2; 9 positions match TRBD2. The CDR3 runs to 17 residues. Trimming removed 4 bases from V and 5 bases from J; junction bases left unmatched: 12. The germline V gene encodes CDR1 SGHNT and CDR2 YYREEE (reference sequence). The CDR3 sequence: CASSLRLAGSQTGELFF. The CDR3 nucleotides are TGTGCCAGCAGCCTCCGGCTAGCGGGGTCACAGACCGGGGAGCTGTTTTTT. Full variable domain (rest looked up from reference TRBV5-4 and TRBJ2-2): ETGVTQSPTHLIKTRGQQVTLRCSSQSGHNTVSWYQQALGQGPQFIFQYYREEENGRGNFPPRFSGLQFPNYSSELNVNALELDDSALYLCASSLRLAGSQTGELFFGEGSRLTVL.

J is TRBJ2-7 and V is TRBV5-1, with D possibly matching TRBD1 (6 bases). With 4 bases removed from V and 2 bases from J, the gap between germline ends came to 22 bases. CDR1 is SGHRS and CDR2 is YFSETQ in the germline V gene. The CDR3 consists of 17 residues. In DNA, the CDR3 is TGCGCCAGCAGCCCGTACCCGCTATTGACAGGTACCTACGAGCAGTACTTC. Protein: CASSPYPLLTGTYEQYF.

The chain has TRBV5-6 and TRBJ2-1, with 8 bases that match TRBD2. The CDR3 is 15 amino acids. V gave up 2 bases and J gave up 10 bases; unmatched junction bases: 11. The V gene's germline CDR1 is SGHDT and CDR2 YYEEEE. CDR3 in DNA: TGTGCCAGCAGCTTCAGACACGGGGGGGCAGGCGAGCAGTTCTTC. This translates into CASSFRHGGAGEQFF.

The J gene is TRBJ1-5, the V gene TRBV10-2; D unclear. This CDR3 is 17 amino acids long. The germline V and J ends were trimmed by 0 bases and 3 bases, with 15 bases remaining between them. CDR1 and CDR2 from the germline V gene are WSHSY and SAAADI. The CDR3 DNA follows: TGCGCCAGCAGTGAGTCGGAGGGAGTGATCATCAATCAGCCCCAGCATTTT. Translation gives CASSESEGVIINQPQHF.

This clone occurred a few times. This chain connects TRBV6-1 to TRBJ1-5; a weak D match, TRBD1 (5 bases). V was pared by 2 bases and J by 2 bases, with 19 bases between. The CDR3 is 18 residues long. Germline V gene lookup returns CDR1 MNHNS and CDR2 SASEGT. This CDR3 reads CASSEFVVGRAGNQPQHF. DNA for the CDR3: TGTGCCAGCAGTGAATTTGTAGTTGGCAGGGCCGGCAATCAGCCCCAGCATTTT.

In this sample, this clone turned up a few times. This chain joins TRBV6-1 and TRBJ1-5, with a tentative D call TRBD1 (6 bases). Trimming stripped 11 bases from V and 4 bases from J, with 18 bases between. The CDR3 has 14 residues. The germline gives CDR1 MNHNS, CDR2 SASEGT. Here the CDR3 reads CACTPGHGNQPQHF. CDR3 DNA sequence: TGTGCCTGCACACCGGGACACGGAAATCAGCCCCAGCATTTT.

The CDR3 nucleotides read TGTGCCAGCAGTGGCTTCGCCAGGGGCTCCTACGAGCAGTACTTC. This sequence encodes CASSGFARGSYEQYF. The chain is built from TRBV6-6 and TRBJ2-7; maybe TRBD1 (6 bases). Trimming removed 5 bases at V and 0 bases at J, with 14 bases between. CDR1 and CDR2 (germline): MNHNY, SVGAGI (reference sequence). The CDR3 has 15 residues.

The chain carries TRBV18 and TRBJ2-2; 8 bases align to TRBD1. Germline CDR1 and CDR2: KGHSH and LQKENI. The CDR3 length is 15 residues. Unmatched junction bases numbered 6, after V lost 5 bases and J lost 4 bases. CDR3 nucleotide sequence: TGTGCCAGCTCAACCTCAGGGGGCCCCACCGGGGAGCTGTTTTTT. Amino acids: CASSTSGGPTGELFF.

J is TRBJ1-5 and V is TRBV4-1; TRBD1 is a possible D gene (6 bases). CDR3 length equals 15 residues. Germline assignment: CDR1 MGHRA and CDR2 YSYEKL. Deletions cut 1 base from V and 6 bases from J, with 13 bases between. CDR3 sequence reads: CASSQGAGEGQPQHF. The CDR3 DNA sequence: TGCGCCAGCAGCCAAGGAGCAGGGGAAGGTCAGCCCCAGCATTTT.

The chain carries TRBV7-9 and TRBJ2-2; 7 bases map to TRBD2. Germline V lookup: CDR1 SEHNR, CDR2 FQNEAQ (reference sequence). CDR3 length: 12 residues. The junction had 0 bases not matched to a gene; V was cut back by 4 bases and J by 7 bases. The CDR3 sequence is CASSWEGGELFF. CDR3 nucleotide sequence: TGTGCCAGCAGCTGGGAGGGCGGGGAGCTGTTTTTT.

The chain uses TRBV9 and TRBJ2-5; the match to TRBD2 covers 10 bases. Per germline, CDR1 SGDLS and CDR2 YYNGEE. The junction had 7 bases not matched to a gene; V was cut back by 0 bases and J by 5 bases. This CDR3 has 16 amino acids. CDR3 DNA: TGTGCCAGCAGCGTAGGCCCTAGCGGGGGTCTTGAGACCCAGTACTTC. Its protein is CASSVGPSGGLETQYF.

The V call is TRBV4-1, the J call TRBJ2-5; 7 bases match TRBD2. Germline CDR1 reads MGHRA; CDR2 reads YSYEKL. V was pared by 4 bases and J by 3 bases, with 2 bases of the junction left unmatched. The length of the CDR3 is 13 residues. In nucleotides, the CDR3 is TGCGCCAGCAGCCGGCTAGCGGAAGAGACCCAGTACTTC. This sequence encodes CASSRLAEETQYF.

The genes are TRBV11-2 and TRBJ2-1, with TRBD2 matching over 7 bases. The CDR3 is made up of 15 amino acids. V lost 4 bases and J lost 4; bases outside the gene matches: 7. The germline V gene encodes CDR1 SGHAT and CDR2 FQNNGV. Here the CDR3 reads CASSYLSGAYNEQFF. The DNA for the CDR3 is TGTGCCAGCAGCTATCTAAGCGGGGCTTACAATGAGCAGTTCTTC.

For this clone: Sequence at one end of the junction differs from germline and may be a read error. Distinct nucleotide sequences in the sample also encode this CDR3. The CDR3 DNA reads TGCGCCAGTAGCTACGGCGACAACCTCAACTATGGCTACACCTTC. As protein: CASSYGDNLNYGYTF. The chain uses TRBV5-1 and TRBJ1-2; no clear D. CDR1 is SGHRS, CDR2 YFSETQ, per germline. The CDR3 has 15 amino acids.

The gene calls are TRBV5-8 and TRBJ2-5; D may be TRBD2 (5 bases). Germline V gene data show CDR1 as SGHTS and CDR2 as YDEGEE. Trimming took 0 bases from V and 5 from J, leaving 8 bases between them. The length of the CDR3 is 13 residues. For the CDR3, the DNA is TGTGCCAGCAGCTTGGTTGGGGAGGAGACCCAGTACTTC. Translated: CASSLVGEETQYF.

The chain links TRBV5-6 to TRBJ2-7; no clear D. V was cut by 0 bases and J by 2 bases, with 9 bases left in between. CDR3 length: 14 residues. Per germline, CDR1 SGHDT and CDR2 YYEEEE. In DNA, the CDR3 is TGTGCCAGCAGCTTGGGAGCGCGGACCTACGAGCAGTACTTC. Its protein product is CASSLGARTYEQYF. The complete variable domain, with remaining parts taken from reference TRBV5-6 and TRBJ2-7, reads DAGVTQSPTHLIKTRGQQVTLRCSPKSGHDTVSWYQQALGQGPQFIFQYYEEEERQRGNFPDRFSGHQFPNYSSELNVNALLLGDSALYLCASSLGARTYEQYFGPGTRLTVT.

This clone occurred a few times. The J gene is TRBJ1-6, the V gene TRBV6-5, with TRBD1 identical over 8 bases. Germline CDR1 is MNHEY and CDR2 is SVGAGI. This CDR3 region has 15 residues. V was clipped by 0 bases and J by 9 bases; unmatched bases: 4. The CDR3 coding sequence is TGTGCCAGCAGTTACTCGACAGGGGTGGCTTCACCCCTCCACTTT. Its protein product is CASSYSTGVASPLHF.

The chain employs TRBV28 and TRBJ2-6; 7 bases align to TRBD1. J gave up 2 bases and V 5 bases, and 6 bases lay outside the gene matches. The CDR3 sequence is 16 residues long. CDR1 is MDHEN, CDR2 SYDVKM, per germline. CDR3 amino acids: CASSADRAAGANVLTF. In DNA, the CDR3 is TGTGCCAGCAGTGCCGACAGGGCAGCTGGGGCCAACGTCCTGACTTTC.

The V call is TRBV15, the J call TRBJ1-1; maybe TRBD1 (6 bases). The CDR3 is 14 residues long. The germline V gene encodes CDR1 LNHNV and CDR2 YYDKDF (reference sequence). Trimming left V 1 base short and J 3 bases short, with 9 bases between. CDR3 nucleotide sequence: TGTGCCACCAGCAGAGTCACAGGGTACACTGAAGCTTTCTTT. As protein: CATSRVTGYTEAFF.

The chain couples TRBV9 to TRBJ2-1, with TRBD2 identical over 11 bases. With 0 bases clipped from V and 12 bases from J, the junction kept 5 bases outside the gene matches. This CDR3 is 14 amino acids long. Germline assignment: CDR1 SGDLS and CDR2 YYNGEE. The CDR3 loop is CASSVDTSGGRQFF. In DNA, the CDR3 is TGTGCCAGCAGCGTAGATACTAGCGGGGGCCGGCAGTTCTTC.

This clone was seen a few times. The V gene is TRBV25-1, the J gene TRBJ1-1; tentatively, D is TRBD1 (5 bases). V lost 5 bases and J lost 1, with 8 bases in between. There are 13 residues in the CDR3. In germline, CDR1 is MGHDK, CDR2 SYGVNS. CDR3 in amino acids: CASSWTPNTEAFF. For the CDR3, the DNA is TGTGCCAGCAGTTGGACACCGAACACTGAAGCTTTCTTT.

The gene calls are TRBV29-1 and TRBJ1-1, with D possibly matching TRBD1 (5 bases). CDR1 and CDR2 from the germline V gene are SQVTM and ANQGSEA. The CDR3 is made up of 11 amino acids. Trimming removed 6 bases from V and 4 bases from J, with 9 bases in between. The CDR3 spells CSVSRATEAFF. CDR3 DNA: TGCAGCGTGTCCAGGGCCACTGAAGCTTTCTTT.

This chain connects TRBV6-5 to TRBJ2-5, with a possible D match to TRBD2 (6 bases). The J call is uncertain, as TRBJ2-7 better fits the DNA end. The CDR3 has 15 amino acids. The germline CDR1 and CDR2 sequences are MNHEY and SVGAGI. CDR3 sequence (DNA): TGTGCCAGCAGCAAAGGGACTCCCTTAAACTACGAGCAGTACTTC. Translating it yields CASSKGTPLNYEQYF.

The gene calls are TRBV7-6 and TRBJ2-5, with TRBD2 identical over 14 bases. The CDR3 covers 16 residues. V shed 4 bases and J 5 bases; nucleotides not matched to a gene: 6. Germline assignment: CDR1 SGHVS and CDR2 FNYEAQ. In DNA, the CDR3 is TGTGCCAGCAGCTCTCGGACTAGCGGGGGGCGGGAGACCCAGTACTTC. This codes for CASSSRTSGGRETQYF.

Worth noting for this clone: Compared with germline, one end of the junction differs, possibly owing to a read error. CDR3 sequence (DNA): TGTTCCAGCAGCCGTATCAGGGGCCTACTGAGGGCTGGGGCCAACGTCCTGACTTTC. It is translated as CSSSRIRGLLRAGANVLTF. The chain uses TRBV7-9 and TRBJ2-6, with D perhaps matching TRBD1 (6 bases). Germline V lookup: CDR1 SEHNR, CDR2 FQNEAQ (reference sequence). The CDR3 is 19 amino acids. Based on the CDR3 plus reference TRBV7-9 and TRBJ2-6, the full variable domain is DTGVSQNPRHKITKRGQNVTFRCDPISEHNRLYWYRQTLGQGPEFLTYFQNEAQLEKSRLLSDRFSAERPKGSFSTLEIQRTEQGDSAMYLCSSSRIRGLLRAGANVLTFGAGSRLTVL.

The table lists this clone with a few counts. The CDR3 sequence is CASSLGLETVNTGELFF. The CDR3 nucleotides read TGTGCCAGCAGCCTCGGGTTGGAGACAGTGAACACCGGGGAGCTGTTTTTT. The gene calls are TRBV4-2 and TRBJ2-2; TRBD1 might be the D (5 bases). Trimming took 4 bases from V and 1 from J, leaving 16 bases between them. The CDR3 covers 17 residues. Germline loops: CDR1 LGHNA, CDR2 YNFKEQ.

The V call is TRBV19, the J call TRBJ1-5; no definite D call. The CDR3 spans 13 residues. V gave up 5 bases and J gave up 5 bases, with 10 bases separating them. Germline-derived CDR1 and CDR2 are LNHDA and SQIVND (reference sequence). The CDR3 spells CASSARADQPQHF. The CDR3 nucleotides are TGTGCCAGTAGTGCGAGGGCTGATCAGCCCCAGCATTTT.